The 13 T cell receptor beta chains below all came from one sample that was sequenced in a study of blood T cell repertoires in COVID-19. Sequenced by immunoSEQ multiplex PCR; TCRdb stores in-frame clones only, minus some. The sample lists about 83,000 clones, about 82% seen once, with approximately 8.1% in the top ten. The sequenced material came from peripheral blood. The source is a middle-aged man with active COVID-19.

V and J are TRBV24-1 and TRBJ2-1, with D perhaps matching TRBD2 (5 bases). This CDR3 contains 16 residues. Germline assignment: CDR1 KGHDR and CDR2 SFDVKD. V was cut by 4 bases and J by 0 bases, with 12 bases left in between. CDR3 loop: CATSDLARGSYNEQFF. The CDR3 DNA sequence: TGTGCCACCAGTGACCTCGCCCGGGGCTCCTACAATGAGCAGTTCTTC.

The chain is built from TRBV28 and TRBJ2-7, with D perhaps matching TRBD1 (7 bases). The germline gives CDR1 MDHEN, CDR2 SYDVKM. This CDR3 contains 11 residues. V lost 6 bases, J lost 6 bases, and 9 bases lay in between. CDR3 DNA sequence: TGTGCCAGCAGCCAGGGGGGCGAGCAGTACTTC. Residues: CASSQGGEQYF.

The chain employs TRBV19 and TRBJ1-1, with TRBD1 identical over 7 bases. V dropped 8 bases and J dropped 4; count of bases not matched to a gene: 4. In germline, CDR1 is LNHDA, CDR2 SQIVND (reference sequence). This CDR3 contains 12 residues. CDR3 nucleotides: TGTGCCAGTTGCCGGACAGGCACTGAAGCTTTCTTT. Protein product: CASCRTGTEAFF.

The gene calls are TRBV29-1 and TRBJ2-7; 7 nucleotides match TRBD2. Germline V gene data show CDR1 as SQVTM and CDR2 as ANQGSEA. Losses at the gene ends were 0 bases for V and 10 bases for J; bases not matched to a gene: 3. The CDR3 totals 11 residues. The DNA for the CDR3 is TGCAGCGTTGAAGATGCGGGGGATCAGTACTTC. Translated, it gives CSVEDAGDQYF.

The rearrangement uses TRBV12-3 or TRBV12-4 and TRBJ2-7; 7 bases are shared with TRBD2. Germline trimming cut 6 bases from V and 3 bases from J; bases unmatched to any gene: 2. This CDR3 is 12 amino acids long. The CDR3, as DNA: TGTGCCAGCAGCAGCGGGGTCTACGAGCAGTACTTC. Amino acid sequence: CASSSGVYEQYF.

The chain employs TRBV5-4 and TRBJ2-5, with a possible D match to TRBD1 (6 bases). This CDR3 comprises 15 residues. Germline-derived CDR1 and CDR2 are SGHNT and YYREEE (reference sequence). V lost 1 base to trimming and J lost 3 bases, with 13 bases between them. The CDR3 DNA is TGTGCCAGCAGCTTGTCTCTACGGACAGAAGAGACCCAGTACTTC. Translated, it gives CASSLSLRTEETQYF.

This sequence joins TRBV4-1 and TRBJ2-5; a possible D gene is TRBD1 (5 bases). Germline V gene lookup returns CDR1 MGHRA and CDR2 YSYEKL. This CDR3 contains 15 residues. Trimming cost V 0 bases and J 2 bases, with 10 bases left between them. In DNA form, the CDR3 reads TGCGCCAGCAGCCAAGACGGCAGGGCGCAAGAGACCCAGTACTTC. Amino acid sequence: CASSQDGRAQETQYF.

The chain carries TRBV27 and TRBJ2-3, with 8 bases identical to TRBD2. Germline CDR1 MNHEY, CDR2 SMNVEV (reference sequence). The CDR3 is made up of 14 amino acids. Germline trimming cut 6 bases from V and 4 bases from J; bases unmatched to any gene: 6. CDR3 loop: CASRKGTRADTQYF. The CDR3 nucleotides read TGTGCCAGCAGGAAAGGGACTAGAGCAGATACGCAGTATTTT.

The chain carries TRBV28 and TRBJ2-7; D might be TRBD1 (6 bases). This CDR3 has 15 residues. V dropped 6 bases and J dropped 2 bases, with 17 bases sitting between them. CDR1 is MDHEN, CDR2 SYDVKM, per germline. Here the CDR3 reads CASSLTGTLAYEQYF. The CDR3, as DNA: TGTGCCAGCAGCCTAACCGGGACATTGGCCTACGAGCAGTACTTC.

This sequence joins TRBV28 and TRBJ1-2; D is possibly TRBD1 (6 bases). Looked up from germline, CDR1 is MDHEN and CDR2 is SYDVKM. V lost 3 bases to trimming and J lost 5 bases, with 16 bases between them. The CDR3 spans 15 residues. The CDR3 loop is CASSLGVGHLYGYTF. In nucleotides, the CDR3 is TGTGCCAGCAGTTTGGGGGTGGGACACCTTTATGGCTACACCTTC.

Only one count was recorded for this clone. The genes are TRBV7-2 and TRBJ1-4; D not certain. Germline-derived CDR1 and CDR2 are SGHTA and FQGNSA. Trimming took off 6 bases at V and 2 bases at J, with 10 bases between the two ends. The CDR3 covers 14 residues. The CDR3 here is CASSLSGTNEKLFF. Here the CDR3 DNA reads TGTGCCAGCAGTCTTAGCGGGACTAATGAAAAACTGTTTTTT.

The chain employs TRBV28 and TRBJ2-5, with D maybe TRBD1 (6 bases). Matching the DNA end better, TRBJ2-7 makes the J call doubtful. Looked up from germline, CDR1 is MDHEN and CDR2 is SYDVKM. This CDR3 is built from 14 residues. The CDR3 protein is CASSRPTGPGEQYF. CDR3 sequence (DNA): TGTGCCAGCAGCCGCCCGACAGGTCCCGGCGAGCAGTACTTC.

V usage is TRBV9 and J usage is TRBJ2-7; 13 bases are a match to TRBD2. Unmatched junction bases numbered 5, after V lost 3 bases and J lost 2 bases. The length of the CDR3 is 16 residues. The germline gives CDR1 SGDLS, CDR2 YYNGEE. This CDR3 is CASSATTSGGPYEQYF. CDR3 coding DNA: TGTGCCAGCAGCGCTACGACTAGCGGGGGGCCCTACGAGCAGTACTTC.